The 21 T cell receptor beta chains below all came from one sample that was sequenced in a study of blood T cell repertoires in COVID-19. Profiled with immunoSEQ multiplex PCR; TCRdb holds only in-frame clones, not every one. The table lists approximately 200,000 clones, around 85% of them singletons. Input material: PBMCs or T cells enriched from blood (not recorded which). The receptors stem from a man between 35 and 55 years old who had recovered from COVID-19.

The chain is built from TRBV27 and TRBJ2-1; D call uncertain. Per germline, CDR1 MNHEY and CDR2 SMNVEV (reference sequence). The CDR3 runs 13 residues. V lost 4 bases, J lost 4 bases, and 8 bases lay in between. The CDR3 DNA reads TGTGCCAGCAGTTATTCTCTTTACAATGAGCAGTTCTTC. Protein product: CASSYSLYNEQFF.

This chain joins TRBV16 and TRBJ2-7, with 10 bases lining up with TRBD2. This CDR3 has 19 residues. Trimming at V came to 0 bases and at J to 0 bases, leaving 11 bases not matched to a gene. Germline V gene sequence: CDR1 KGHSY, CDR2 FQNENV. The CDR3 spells CASSQSLAASGSDSYEQYF. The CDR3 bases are TGTGCCAGCAGCCAATCCCTGGCGGCTAGCGGGAGTGACTCCTACGAGCAGTACTTC.

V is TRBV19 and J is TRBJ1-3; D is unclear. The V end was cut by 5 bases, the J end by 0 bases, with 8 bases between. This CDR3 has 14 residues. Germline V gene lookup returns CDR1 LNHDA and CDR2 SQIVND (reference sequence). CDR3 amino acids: CASSSTISGNTIYF. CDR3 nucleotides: TGTGCCAGTAGTTCTACGATCTCTGGAAACACCATATATTTT.

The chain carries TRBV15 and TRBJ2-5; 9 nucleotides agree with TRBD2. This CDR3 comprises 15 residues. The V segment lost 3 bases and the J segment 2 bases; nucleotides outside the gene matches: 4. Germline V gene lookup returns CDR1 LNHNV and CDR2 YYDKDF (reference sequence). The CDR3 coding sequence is TGTGCCACCAGCAGGACTAGCGGAGAGCAAGAGACCCAGTACTTC. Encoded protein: CATSRTSGEQETQYF.

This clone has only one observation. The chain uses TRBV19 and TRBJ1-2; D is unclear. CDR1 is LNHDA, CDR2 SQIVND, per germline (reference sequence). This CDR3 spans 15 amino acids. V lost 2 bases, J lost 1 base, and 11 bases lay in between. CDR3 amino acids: CASSIKVAVNYGYTF. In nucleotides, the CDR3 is TGTGCCAGTAGTATAAAAGTGGCAGTTAACTATGGCTACACCTTC. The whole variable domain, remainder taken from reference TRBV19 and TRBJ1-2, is DGGITQSPKYLFRKEGQNVTLSCEQNLNHDAMYWYRQDPGQGLRLIYYSQIVNDFQKGDIAEGYSVSREKKESFPLTVTSAQKNPTAFYLCASSIKVAVNYGYTFGSGTRLTVV.

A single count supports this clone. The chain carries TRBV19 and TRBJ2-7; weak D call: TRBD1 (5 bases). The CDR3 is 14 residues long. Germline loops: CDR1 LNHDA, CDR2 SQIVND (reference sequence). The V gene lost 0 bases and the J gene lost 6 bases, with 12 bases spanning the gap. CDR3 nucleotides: TGTGCCAGTAGTATAGAGGTTAGGGGAAGCGAGCAGTACTTC. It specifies CASSIEVRGSEQYF.

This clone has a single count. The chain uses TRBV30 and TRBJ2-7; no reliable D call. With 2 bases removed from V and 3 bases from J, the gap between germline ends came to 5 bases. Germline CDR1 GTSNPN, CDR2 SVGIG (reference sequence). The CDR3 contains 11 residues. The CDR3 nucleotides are TGTGCCTGGAGTAACAACTACGAGCAGTACTTC. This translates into CAWSNNYEQYF.

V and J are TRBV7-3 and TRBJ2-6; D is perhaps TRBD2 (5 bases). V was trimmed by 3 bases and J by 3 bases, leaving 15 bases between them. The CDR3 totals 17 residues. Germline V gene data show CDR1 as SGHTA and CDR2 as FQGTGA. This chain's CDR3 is CASSFMDGNLGANVLTF. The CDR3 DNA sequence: TGTGCCAGCAGCTTTATGGACGGGAACCTTGGGGCCAACGTCCTGACTTTC.

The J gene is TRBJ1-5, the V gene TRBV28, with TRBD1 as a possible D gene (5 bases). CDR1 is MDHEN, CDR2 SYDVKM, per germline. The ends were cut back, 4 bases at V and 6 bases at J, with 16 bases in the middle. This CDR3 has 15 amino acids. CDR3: CASSSSRGGFQPQHF. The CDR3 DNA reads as TGTGCCAGCAGTTCCTCTCGGGGGGGTTTTCAGCCCCAGCATTTT.

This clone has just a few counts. In DNA, the CDR3 is TGTGCCAGCATAAGGAGGAACAATGAGCAGTTCTTC. It encodes CASIRRNNEQFF. This chain joins TRBV7-4 and TRBJ2-1; possible D gene TRBD2, 5 bases. The CDR3 is 12 residues long. Germline loops: CDR1 SGHVT, CDR2 SQSDAQ. Trimming removed 7 bases at V and 5 bases at J, with 9 bases between.

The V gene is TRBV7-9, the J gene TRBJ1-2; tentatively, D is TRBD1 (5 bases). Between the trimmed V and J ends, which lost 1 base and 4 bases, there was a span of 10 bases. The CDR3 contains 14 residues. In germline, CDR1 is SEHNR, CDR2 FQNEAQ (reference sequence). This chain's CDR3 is CASSLVGGPYGYTF. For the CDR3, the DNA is TGTGCCAGCAGCTTAGTGGGGGGTCCCTATGGCTACACCTTC.

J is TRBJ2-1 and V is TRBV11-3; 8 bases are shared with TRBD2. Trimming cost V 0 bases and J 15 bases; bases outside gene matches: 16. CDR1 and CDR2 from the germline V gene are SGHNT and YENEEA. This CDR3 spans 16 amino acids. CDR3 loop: CASSLDSIAGPPDAFF. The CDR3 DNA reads TGTGCCAGCAGCTTAGATTCCATAGCGGGACCGCCGGATGCGTTCTTC.

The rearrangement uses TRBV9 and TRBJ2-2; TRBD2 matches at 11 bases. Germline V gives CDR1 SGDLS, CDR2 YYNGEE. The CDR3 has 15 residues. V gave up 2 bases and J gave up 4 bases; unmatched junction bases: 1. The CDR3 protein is CASSVSGRGTGELFF. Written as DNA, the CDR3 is TGTGCCAGCAGCGTTAGCGGGAGGGGCACCGGGGAGCTGTTTTTT.

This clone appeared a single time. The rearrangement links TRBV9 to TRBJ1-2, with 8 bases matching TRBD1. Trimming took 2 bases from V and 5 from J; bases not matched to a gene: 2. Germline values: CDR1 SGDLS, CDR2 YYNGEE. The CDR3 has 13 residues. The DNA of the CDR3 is TGTGCCAGCAGCGTCGACAGGGGTTATGGCTACACCTTC. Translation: CASSVDRGYGYTF.

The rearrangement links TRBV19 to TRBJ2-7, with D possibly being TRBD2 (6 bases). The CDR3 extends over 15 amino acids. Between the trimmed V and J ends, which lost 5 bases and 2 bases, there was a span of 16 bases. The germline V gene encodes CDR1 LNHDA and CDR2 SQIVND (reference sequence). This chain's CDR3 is CASSFSGRGTYEQYF. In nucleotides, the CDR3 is TGTGCCAGTAGTTTTTCTGGACGGGGGACCTACGAGCAGTACTTC.

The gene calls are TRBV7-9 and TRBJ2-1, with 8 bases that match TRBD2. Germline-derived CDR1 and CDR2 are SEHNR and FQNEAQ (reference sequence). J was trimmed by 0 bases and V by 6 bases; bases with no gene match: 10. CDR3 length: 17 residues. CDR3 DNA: TGTGCCAGCAGTTCGGCCACCGGGACTAGCTCCTACAATGAGCAGTTCTTC. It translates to CASSSATGTSSYNEQFF.

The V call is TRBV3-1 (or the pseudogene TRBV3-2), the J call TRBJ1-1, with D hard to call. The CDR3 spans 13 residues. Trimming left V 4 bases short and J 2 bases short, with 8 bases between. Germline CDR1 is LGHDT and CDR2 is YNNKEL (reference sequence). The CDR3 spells CASSLNTNTEAFF. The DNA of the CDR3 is TGTGCCAGCAGCCTAAATACTAACACTGAAGCTTTCTTT.

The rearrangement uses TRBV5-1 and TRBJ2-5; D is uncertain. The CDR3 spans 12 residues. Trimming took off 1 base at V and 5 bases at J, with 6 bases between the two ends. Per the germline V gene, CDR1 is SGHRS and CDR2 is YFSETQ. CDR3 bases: TGCGCCAGCAGCTTGAGCTTGGAGACCCAGTACTTC. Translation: CASSLSLETQYF.

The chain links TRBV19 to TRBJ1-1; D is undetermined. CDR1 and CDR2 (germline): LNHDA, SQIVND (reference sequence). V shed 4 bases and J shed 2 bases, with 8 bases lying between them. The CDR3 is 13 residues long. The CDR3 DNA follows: TGTGCCAGTAGTACTAGCCTAAACACTGAAGCTTTCTTT. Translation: CASSTSLNTEAFF.

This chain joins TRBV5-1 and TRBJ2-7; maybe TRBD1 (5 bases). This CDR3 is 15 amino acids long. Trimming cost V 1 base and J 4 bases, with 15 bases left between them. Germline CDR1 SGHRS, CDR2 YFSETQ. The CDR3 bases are TGCGCCAGCAGCTTGAGAGGTGTTAAGGGGTACGAGCAGTACTTC. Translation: CASSLRGVKGYEQYF.

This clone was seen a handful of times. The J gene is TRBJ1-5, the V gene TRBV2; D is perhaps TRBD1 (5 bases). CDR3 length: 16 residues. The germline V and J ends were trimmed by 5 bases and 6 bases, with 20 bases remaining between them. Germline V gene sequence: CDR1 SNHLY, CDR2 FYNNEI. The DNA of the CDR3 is TGTGCCAGCAGTAAGCGGGGCAGGGCCCCCATTCAGCCCCAGCATTTT. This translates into CASSKRGRAPIQPQHF.